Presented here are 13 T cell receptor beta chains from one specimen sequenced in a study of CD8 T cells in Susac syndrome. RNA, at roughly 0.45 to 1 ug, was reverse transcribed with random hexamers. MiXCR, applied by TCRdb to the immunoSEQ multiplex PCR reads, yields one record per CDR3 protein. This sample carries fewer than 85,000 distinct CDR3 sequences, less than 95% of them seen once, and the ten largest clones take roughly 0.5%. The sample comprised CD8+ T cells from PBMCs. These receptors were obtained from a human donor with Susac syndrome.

CDR3 sequence (DNA): TGTGCCAGCAGCGCCGGGACTAGCGGGGGTAACGAGCAGTACTTC. Translation gives CASSAGTSGGNEQYF. This chain connects TRBV9 to TRBJ2-7; 14 bases agree with TRBD2. V lost 3 bases to trimming and J lost 5 bases; unmatched junction nucleotides: 4. The length of the CDR3 is 15 residues. CDR1 and CDR2 (germline): SGDLS, YYNGEE.

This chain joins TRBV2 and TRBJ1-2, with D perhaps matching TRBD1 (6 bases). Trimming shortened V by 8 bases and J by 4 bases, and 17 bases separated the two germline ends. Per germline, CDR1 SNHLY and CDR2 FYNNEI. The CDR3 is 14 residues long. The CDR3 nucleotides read TGTGCCAGCCCACAGGGAGGTCGTGGCTATGGCTACACCTTC. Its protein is CASPQGGRGYGYTF.

The CDR3 DNA is TGCAGCGCCCCGGGGAGGGAGACCCAGTACTTC. Translation: CSAPGRETQYF. This rearrangement joins TRBV29-1 to TRBJ2-5; D possibly corresponds to TRBD2 (6 bases). V lost 7 bases to trimming and J lost 5 bases, with 11 bases between them. The CDR3 totals 11 residues. Germline CDR1 is SQVTM and CDR2 is ANQGSEA.

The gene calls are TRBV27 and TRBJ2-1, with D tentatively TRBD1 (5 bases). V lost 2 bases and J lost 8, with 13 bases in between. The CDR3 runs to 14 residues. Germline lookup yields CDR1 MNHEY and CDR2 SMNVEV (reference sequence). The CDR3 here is CASSLGRVGDEQFF. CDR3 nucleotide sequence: TGTGCCAGCAGTTTAGGCAGGGTGGGCGATGAGCAGTTCTTC.

The CDR3 loop reads CASSYERRSGGHNYEQYF. CDR3 sequence (DNA): TGCGCCAGCAGTTACGAGCGTCGTAGCGGGGGCCACAACTACGAGCAGTACTTC. The chain links TRBV5-1 to TRBJ2-7; 9 nucleotides line up with TRBD2. The CDR3 consists of 18 residues. J lost 3 bases, V lost 5 bases, and 18 bases had no gene match. Germline CDR1 and CDR2: SGHRS and YFSETQ.

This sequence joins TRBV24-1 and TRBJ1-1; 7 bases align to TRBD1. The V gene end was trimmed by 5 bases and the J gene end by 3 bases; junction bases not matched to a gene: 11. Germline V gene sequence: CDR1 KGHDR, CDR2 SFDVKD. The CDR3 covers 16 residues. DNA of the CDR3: TGTGCCACCAGTGGAGACAGGGAGGGGTCGGACACTGAAGCTTTCTTT. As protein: CATSGDREGSDTEAFF.

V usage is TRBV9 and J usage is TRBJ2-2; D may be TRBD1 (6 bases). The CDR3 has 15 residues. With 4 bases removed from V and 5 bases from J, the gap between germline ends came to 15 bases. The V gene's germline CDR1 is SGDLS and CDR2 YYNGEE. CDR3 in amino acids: CASSTGSQLTGELFF. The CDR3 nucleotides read TGTGCCAGCAGCACAGGGTCCCAATTAACCGGGGAGCTGTTTTTT.

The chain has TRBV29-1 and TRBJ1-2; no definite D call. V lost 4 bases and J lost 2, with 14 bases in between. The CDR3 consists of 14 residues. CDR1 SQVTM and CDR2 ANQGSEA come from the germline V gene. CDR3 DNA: TGCAGCGTTGGTCGCGTAGGGAGGAACTATGGCTACACCTTC. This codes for CSVGRVGRNYGYTF.

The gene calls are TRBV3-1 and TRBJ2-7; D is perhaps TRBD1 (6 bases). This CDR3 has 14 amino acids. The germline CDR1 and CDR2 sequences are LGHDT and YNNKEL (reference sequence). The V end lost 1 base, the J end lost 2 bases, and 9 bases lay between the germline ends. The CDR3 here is CASSQATGTYEQYF. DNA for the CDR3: TGTGCCAGCAGCCAAGCGACAGGTACCTACGAGCAGTACTTC.

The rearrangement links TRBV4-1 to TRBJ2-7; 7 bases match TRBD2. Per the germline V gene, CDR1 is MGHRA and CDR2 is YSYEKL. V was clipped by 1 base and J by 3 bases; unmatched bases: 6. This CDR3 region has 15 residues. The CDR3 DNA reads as TGCGCCAGCAGCCAAGGGGAGGGGACTTTCTACGAGCAGTACTTC. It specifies CASSQGEGTFYEQYF.

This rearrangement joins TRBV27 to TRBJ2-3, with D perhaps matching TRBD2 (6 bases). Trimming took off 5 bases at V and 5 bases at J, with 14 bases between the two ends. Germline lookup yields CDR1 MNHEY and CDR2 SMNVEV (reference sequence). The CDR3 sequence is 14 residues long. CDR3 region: CASSLSAGLDTQYF. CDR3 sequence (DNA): TGTGCCAGCAGTCTCTCCGCGGGATTAGATACGCAGTATTTT.

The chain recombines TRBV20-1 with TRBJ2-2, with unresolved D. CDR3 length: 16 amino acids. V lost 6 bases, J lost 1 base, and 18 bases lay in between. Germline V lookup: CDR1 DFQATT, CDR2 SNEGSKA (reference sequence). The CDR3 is CSALTRVGLNTGELFF. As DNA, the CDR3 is TGCAGTGCCCTCACCCGGGTGGGGTTGAACACCGGGGAGCTGTTTTTT.

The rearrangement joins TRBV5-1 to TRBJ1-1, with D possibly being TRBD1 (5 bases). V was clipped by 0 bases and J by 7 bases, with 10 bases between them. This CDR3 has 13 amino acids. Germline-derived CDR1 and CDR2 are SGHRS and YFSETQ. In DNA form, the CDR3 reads TGCGCCAGCAGCTTGGGCACAGGCGATGAAGCTTTCTTT. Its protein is CASSLGTGDEAFF.